A selection of T cell receptor beta chains follows, all from one sample in a study of cytomegalovirus exposure and HLA in healthy donors. Sequencing used immunoSEQ multiplex PCR; TCRdb keeps in-frame clones, though not all of them. Of about 65,000 clones detected, 92% appear once; the ten largest clones hold 1.3%. The specimen was PBMCs. The receptors shown here come from a woman under 30 in good health and CMV-seronegative. Both conserved end residues are part of each CDR3. A D gene is named only where the DNA matches it firmly. Rows may omit the clone size; those that give it use once, few, many or a size class.

18,TRBJ2-1,TRBV5-1,NA,TRBD2,CASSLMGLAGDGGGEQFF,TGCGCCAGCAGCTTGATGGGACTAGCGGGAGATGGGGGGGGTGAGCAGTTCTTC
14,TRBJ1-2,TRBV6-5,NA,NA,CATGRIPLGYGYTF,TGTGCCACTGGCAGGATCCCACTGGGCTATGGCTACACCTTC
12,TRBJ2-1,TRBV9,NA,NA,CASSVGGGEQFF,TGTGCCAGCAGCGTTGGCGGGGGCGAGCAGTTCTTC
15,TRBJ1-1,TRBV6-5,NA,TRBD1,CASSFLTGQGSEAFF,TGTGCCAGCAGTTTCCTGACAGGGCAGGGGTCCGAAGCTTTCTTT
15,TRBJ2-7,TRBV6-6,once,TRBD1,CASSSPGQGGREQYF,TGTGCCAGCAGTTCCCCGGGACAGGGAGGGCGGGAGCAGTACTTC
15,TRBJ2-1,TRBV13,NA,NA,CASSPMRSSYNEQFF,TGTGCCAGCAGCCCCATGAGGAGCTCCTACAATGAGCAGTTCTTC
15,TRBJ2-5,TRBV2,NA,NA,CASRRDSSTRETQYF,TGTGCCAGCAGACGAGATAGCTCCACCCGGGAGACCCAGTACTTC
14,TRBJ2-1,TRBV6-1,NA,TRBD2,CASRAGGPINEQFF,TGTGCCAGCAGGGCGGGGGGGCCCATCAATGAGCAGTTCTTC
13,TRBJ1-2,TRBV5-6,NA,NA,CASSLGGVHGYTF,TGTGCCAGCAGCTTGGGCGGGGTTCATGGCTACACCTTC
12,TRBJ1-1,TRBV29-1,NA,NA,CSALTSNTEAFF,TGCAGCGCCCTGACTTCGAACACTGAAGCTTTCTTT
16,TRBJ2-7,TRBV4-1,NA,TRBD1,CASSQDSRTGSYEQYF,TGCGCCAGCAGCCAAGATTCGAGGACAGGATCCTACGAGCAGTACTTC
13,TRBJ1-1,TRBV11-3,NA,NA,CASNLGRNTEAFF,TGTGCCAGCAACCTGGGGAGGAACACTGAAGCTTTCTTT
19,TRBJ2-1,TRBV7-9,NA,TRBD2,CASRSAGTSGRPEGNEQFF,TGTGCCAGCAGGTCCGCCGGGACTAGCGGCCGGCCGGAGGGGAATGAGCAGTTCTTC
13,TRBJ2-1,TRBV18,NA,TRBD1,CASSPRGYNEQFF,TGTGCCAGCTCACCCAGGGGGTACAATGAGCAGTTCTTC
13,TRBJ2-2,TRBV7-9,NA,NA,CASSLLQDGELFF,TGTGCCAGCAGCCTACTACAGGACGGGGAGCTGTTTTTT
16,TRBJ2-1,TRBV4-2,NA,TRBD2,CASSQEERGGRNEQFF,TGTGCCAGCAGCCAAGAGGAGCGGGGGGGCAGAAATGAGCAGTTCTTC
15,TRBJ2-7,TRBV12-5,NA,NA,CASGLEAASSYEQYF,TGTGCTAGTGGTTTGGAAGCGGCTAGCTCCTACGAGCAGTACTTC
17,TRBJ1-3,TRBV19,NA,NA,CASSIARDSHSGNTIYF,TGTGCCAGTAGTATAGCCCGAGACAGCCACTCTGGAAACACCATATATTTT
14,TRBJ1-1,TRBV6-1,NA,NA,CASSEARGGTEAFF,TGTGCCAGCAGTGAAGCGCGAGGGGGCACTGAAGCTTTCTTT
16,TRBJ1-2,TRBV2,NA,TRBD1,CASSTGQTQLSYGYTF,TGTGCCAGCAGTACGGGACAGACACAGTTAAGCTATGGCTACACCTTC
14,TRBJ2-1,TRBV12-5,NA,TRBD2,CASGNRERGGEQFF,TGTGCTAGTGGAAATCGGGAGCGGGGAGGTGAGCAGTTCTTC
14,TRBJ2-7,TRBV28,NA,TRBD2,CASSRTRGGSKQYF,TGTGCCAGCAGCCGTACGAGGGGCGGGAGTAAGCAGTACTTC
14,TRBJ1-4,TRBV5-4,NA,TRBD1,CASSTTGGVEKLFF,TGTGCCAGCAGCACGACAGGGGGCGTGGAAAAACTGTTTTTT
16,TRBJ2-6,TRBV7-3,NA,NA,CASSLGPASGANVLTF,TGTGCCAGCAGCTTGGGCCCTGCGTCTGGGGCCAACGTCCTGACTTTC
11,TRBJ2-2,TRBV11-2,NA,NA,CASSFVGELFF,TGTGCCAGCAGCTTCGTCGGGGAGCTGTTTTTT
14,TRBJ2-1,TRBV29-1,NA,TRBD2,CSVAKAGGHNEQFF,TGCAGCGTAGCCAAGGCGGGAGGACACAATGAGCAGTTCTTC
15,TRBJ1-1,TRBV11-2,NA,TRBD1,CASSPRDRSNTEAFF,TGTGCCAGCAGCCCCAGGGACAGGTCTAACACTGAAGCTTTCTTT
16,TRBJ2-7,TRBV4-1,NA,TRBD2,CASSRTGTSGFYEQYF,TGCGCCAGCAGCCGAACCGGGACTAGCGGCTTCTACGAGCAGTACTTC
17,TRBJ2-1,TRBV4-2,NA,TRBD2,CASSPRGTSGRGSEQFF,TGTGCCAGCAGCCCCCGAGGGACTAGCGGGAGGGGGAGTGAGCAGTTCTTC
14,TRBJ2-2,TRBV5-4,NA,TRBD1,CASSFTGVNGELFF,TGTGCCAGCAGCTTTACAGGGGTGAACGGGGAGCTGTTTTTT
14,TRBJ2-1,TRBV27,NA,TRBD1,CASRPTGGRWQQFF,TGTGCCAGCAGACCGACAGGGGGCCGCTGGCAGCAGTTCTTC
13,TRBJ1-5,TRBV5-1,NA,NA,CASSSDRNQPQHF,TGCGCCAGCAGCTCTGACAGGAATCAGCCCCAGCATTTT
14,TRBJ2-7,TRBV7-9,NA,TRBD1,CASSPGTVIYEQYF,TGTGCCAGCAGCCCCGGGACAGTAATCTACGAGCAGTACTTC
14,TRBJ1-5,TRBV7-9,NA,TRBD1,CASSSDRVNQPQHF,TGTGCCAGCAGCTCGGACAGGGTCAATCAGCCCCAGCATTTT
16,TRBJ2-1,TRBV5-1,NA,TRBD2,CASRPVAGVSYNEQFF,TGCGCCAGCAGACCCGTAGCGGGAGTCTCCTACAATGAGCAGTTCTTC
15,TRBJ2-2,TRBV5-8,NA,TRBD1,CASSLGRGLTGELFF,TGTGCCAGCAGCTTGGGCAGGGGGCTAACCGGGGAGCTGTTTTTT
18,TRBJ2-1,TRBV5-4,NA,TRBD1,CASSLLFSGQGGDNEQFF,TGTGCCAGCAGCTTGTTATTCTCGGGACAGGGGGGAGACAATGAGCAGTTCTTC
15,TRBJ2-6,TRBV6-1,NA,NA,CASSNRASGANVLTF,TGTGCCAGCAGTAACAGGGCTTCTGGGGCCAACGTCCTGACTTTC
14,TRBJ2-2,TRBV25-1,NA,NA,CASSEYAGTEELFF,TGTGCCAGCAGTGAATACGCAGGAACGGAGGAGCTGTTTTTT
15,TRBJ2-2,TRBV5-1,once,NA,CASSLEMWSSGELFF,TGCGCCAGCAGCTTGGAGATGTGGAGCTCCGGGGAGCTGTTTTTT
17,TRBJ2-2,TRBV7-8,NA,TRBD2,CASSLGTSGGGTGELFF,TGTGCCAGCAGCCTCGGGACTAGCGGGGGTGGAACCGGGGAGCTGTTTTTT
17,TRBJ2-5,TRBV28,NA,TRBD2,CASTPVYPTSVEETQYF,TGTGCCAGCACCCCAGTTTACCCTACTAGCGTGGAGGAGACCCAGTACTTC
13,TRBJ1-1,TRBV10-1,NA,NA,CASQDTMNTEAFF,TGCGCCAGCCAGGACACCATGAACACTGAAGCTTTCTTT
12,TRBJ1-3,TRBV7-9,NA,TRBD1,CASSTTTGTIYF,TGTGCCAGCAGCACAACGACAGGGACGATATATTTT
13,TRBJ2-3,TRBV27,NA,NA,CASSLKVGDTQYF,TGTGCCAGCAGCCTTAAAGTCGGAGATACGCAGTATTTT
14,TRBJ2-1,TRBV7-9,NA,TRBD2,CASSYSGRYNEQFF,TGTGCCAGCAGCTATAGCGGGAGGTACAATGAGCAGTTCTTC
16,TRBJ1-2,TRBV5-5,NA,NA,CASSLGGRIWEGGYTF,TGTGCCAGCAGCCTGGGCGGGCGTATCTGGGAGGGTGGCTACACCTTC
14,TRBJ1-6,TRBV11-1,NA,TRBD1,CASSRQGNNSPLHF,TGTGCCAGCAGCCGACAGGGGAATAATTCACCCCTCCACTTT